This TCR beta chain derives from a study of cytotoxic CD8 clonotypes in ibrutinib-treated CLL. Overall study: The cohort had some 10 relapsed/refractory and around 15 treatment-naive patients, around 18 IGHV unmutated.

Study results and caveats: Samples from sustained-remission and progressing patients were taken at different times. Baseline levels were approached again at progression, after clonality had risen at ibrutinib response.

TCRdb's copy holds only in-frame clones and misses some; the assay was immunoSEQ multiplex PCR. The table records about 310,000 clones, 80% of them present only once. This CDR3 region has 12 residues. Trimming took 5 bases from V and 8 from J, leaving 10 bases between them. Germline CDR1 is SGHTA and CDR2 is FQGTGA. Note on this clone: The target antigen is unknown.

The TCR originated in a human donor with chronic lymphocytic leukemia. V usage is TRBV7-3 and J usage is TRBJ2-1, with D tentatively TRBD2 (5 bases). Specimen: PBMCs, collected before ibrutinib treatment. The CDR3 sequence is CASSPRGYEQFF. DNA for the CDR3: TGTGCCAGCAGCCCCCGGGGATATGAGCAGTTCTTC.